Below are 19 T cell receptor beta chains sequenced from a single sample in a study of T cell responses to AZD1222 COVID-19 vaccine. The method was immunoSEQ multiplex PCR; TCRdb's version includes in-frame clones alone and lacks a portion of them. The table records 75,000 or so clones, 91% of them present only once. Source: peripheral blood, taken 28 days after the second AZD1222 dose. These receptors were obtained from an adult who received the AZD1222 COVID-19 vaccine.

The chain is built from TRBV6-2 or TRBV6-3 and TRBJ1-2, with D unclear. The CDR3 loop spans 11 amino acids. The V end lost 2 bases, the J end lost 7 bases, and 5 bases lay between the germline ends. Germline assignment: CDR1 MNHEY and CDR2 SVGEGT. The CDR3 coding sequence is TGTGCCAGCAGTTACGGGAGTGGCTACACCTTC. Its translation: CASSYGSGYTF.

V usage is TRBV30 and J usage is TRBJ2-1; D is perhaps TRBD1 or TRBD2 (6 bases each). Germline V gene sequence: CDR1 GTSNPN, CDR2 SVGIG (reference sequence). The CDR3 sequence is 12 residues long. V lost 0 bases and J 12 bases, leaving 12 bases between the germline ends. CDR3: CAWSVRGLGQFF. The CDR3 DNA reads TGTGCCTGGAGTGTACGGGGGCTCGGGCAGTTCTTC.

Comments on this clone: Different DNA sequences within this sample yield the same CDR3. V gene TRBV7-8 combines with J gene TRBJ2-5; maybe TRBD1 (5 bases). Germline values: CDR1 SGHVS, CDR2 FQNEAQ. V dropped 4 bases and J dropped 1 base, with 10 bases sitting between them. CDR3 length: 14 residues. The CDR3 region has the DNA TGTGCCAGCAGCTCTAGACAGACCCAAGAGACCCAGTACTTC. It yields the protein CASSSRQTQETQYF.

The chain combines TRBV9 with TRBJ1-4, with D possibly being TRBD1 (5 bases). Germline CDR1 is SGDLS and CDR2 is YYNGEE. This CDR3 has 14 amino acids. V lost 4 bases to trimming and J lost 3 bases, with 10 bases between them. The DNA for the CDR3 is TGTGCCAGCAGCACCGTAGGGGCTAATGAAAAACTGTTTTTT. Translating gives CASSTVGANEKLFF.

J is TRBJ2-3 and V is TRBV5-1, with 10 bases that match TRBD1. Germline V CDR1 and CDR2: SGHRS, YFSETQ. Germline trimming cut 4 bases from V and 2 bases from J; bases unmatched to any gene: 10. The CDR3 totals 17 residues. The CDR3 loop reads CASSDRPGQGTTDTQYF. CDR3 coding DNA: TGCGCCAGCAGCGACAGGCCGGGACAGGGGACCACAGATACGCAGTATTTT.

This clone was recorded once. This rearrangement joins TRBV28 to TRBJ1-2; 9 bases are shared with TRBD1. Germline CDR1 reads MDHEN; CDR2 reads SYDVKM. The V segment lost 3 bases and the J segment 7 bases; nucleotides outside the gene matches: 6. The CDR3 has 14 residues. The CDR3 loop reads CASSFDRGFPGYTF. CDR3 sequence (DNA): TGTGCCAGCAGTTTCGACAGGGGGTTTCCTGGCTACACCTTC.

The rearrangement uses TRBV15 and TRBJ1-1, with unresolved D. Looked up from germline, CDR1 is LNHNV and CDR2 is YYDKDF (reference sequence). CDR3 length equals 14 residues. Trimming pared 0 bases from V and 8 bases from J, leaving 13 bases between. The CDR3 region is CATSRDVGTMEAFF. CDR3 nucleotide sequence: TGTGCCACCAGCAGAGATGTGGGTACGATGGAAGCTTTCTTT.

This clone appeared a few times. This sequence joins TRBV19 and TRBJ1-2; a weak D match, TRBD1 (5 bases). Trimming shortened V by 5 bases and J by 2 bases, and 12 bases separated the two germline ends. CDR1 is LNHDA and CDR2 is SQIVND in the germline V gene (reference sequence). The CDR3 spans 14 residues. The CDR3 DNA is TGTGCCAGTAGTTCGGGCAGGGAAAACTATGGCTACACCTTC. This sequence encodes CASSSGRENYGYTF. Drawing the rest from reference TRBV19 and TRBJ1-2, the complete variable domain is DGGITQSPKYLFRKEGQNVTLSCEQNLNHDAMYWYRQDPGQGLRLIYYSQIVNDFQKGDIAEGYSVSREKKESFPLTVTSAQKNPTAFYLCASSSGRENYGYTFGSGTRLTVV.

V gene TRBV20-1 combines with J gene TRBJ2-1; no firm D call. V lost 5 bases and J lost 10, with 9 bases in between. Germline V gene lookup returns CDR1 DFQATT and CDR2 SNEGSKA (reference sequence). The CDR3 is made up of 10 amino acids. CDR3 protein: CSAGLDEQFF. The CDR3 DNA reads as TGCAGTGCTGGGCTGGACGAGCAGTTCTTC.

As to this clone: An end of the junction differs from the germline gene, which may be a read error. The V call is TRBV6-1, the J call TRBJ1-2, with no clear D. The V gene's germline CDR1 is MNHNS and CDR2 SASEGT. The CDR3 spans 11 residues. CDR3 nucleotide sequence: TGTGCCAGCAGTGAAGGTACCGATATTGCCTTC. Translation gives CASSEGTDIAF.

This chain uses TRBV5-4 with TRBJ1-3; perhaps TRBD1 as D (5 bases). Trimming pared 3 bases from V and 2 bases from J, leaving 15 bases between. The length of the CDR3 is 16 residues. Germline lookup yields CDR1 SGHNT and CDR2 YYREEE (reference sequence). In DNA form, the CDR3 reads TGTGCCAGCAGCTCGGGACCGTTCCTGGCTGGAAACACCATATATTTT. Residues: CASSSGPFLAGNTIYF.

The chain joins TRBV6-2 or TRBV6-3 to TRBJ1-4; D unresolved. The CDR3 length is 12 residues. The germline V and J ends were trimmed by 1 base and 8 bases, with 5 bases remaining between them. Germline lookup yields CDR1 MNHEY and CDR2 SVGEGT. The CDR3 region has the DNA TGTGCCAGCAGTTACTTGGGCGAAAAACTGTTTTTT. Translating gives CASSYLGEKLFF.

V is TRBV10-3 and J is TRBJ2-1, with D possibly matching TRBD1 (6 bases). The CDR3 runs 13 residues. Germline V lookup: CDR1 ENHRY, CDR2 SYGVKD. V shed 7 bases and J shed 5 bases, with 12 bases lying between them. CDR3 loop: CAITSGQDNEQFF. The CDR3 DNA reads TGTGCCATCACCTCGGGACAAGACAATGAGCAGTTCTTC.

The genes are TRBV29-1 and TRBJ2-4; 7 nucleotides line up with TRBD2. J was trimmed by 10 bases and V by 7 bases; bases with no gene match: 16. The germline CDR1 and CDR2 sequences are SQVTM and ANQGSEA. The CDR3 has 14 amino acids. The CDR3 sequence: CSALPMGPGGIQYF. CDR3 DNA: TGCAGCGCACTTCCGATGGGCCCCGGGGGGATTCAGTACTTC.

The V and J genes are TRBV9 and TRBJ2-7; 15 bases line up with TRBD2. The germline CDR1 and CDR2 sequences are SGDLS and YYNGEE. The CDR3 has 15 residues. The V gene end was trimmed by 2 bases and the J gene end by 5 bases; junction bases not matched to a gene: 2. The CDR3 loop reads CASSVGTSGGNEQYF. CDR3 sequence (DNA): TGTGCCAGCAGCGTGGGGACTAGCGGGGGGAACGAGCAGTACTTC.

There are a few counts of this clone. V gene TRBV28 combines with J gene TRBJ2-5; a possible D gene is TRBD2 (8 bases). V was pared by 6 bases and J by 4 bases, with 18 bases between. The CDR3 sequence is 15 residues long. Germline V lookup: CDR1 MDHEN, CDR2 SYDVKM. CDR3 amino acids: CASRQREGARETQYF. The DNA for the CDR3 is TGTGCCAGCAGACAACGGGAGGGGGCAAGAGAGACCCAGTACTTC.

V and J are TRBV19 and TRBJ2-1; 13 bases are shared with TRBD2. The CDR3 loop spans 18 amino acids. Per the germline V gene, CDR1 is LNHDA and CDR2 is SQIVND (reference sequence). The ends lost 2 bases at V and 8 bases at J; junction bases unmatched: 12. CDR3 nucleotides: TGTGCCAGTAGTATACAACCGCGACTAGCGGGAGGTCGCGATGAGCAGTTCTTC. Translated: CASSIQPRLAGGRDEQFF.

V and J are TRBV2 and TRBJ2-3; no firm D call. The CDR3 is 12 residues long. CDR1 and CDR2 (germline): SNHLY, FYNNEI. Between the trimmed V and J ends, which lost 7 bases and 4 bases, there was a span of 9 bases. This CDR3 reads CASTLSSDTQYF. CDR3 nucleotides: TGTGCCAGCACTCTCTCGTCAGATACGCAGTATTTT.

The chain couples TRBV3-1 (or the pseudogene TRBV3-2) to TRBJ2-4; 9 bases line up with TRBD2. The germline CDR1 and CDR2 sequences are LGHDT and YNNKEL (reference sequence). This CDR3 has 21 residues. The junction had 15 bases not matched to a gene; V was cut back by 0 bases and J by 0 bases. The CDR3 region is CASSQDRGRTSAYLAKNIQYF. CDR3 in DNA: TGTGCCAGCAGCCAAGATAGGGGGAGGACTAGCGCGTATCTAGCCAAAAACATTCAGTACTTC.